This TCR beta chain emerged from a study of blood T cell repertoires in COVID-19. At the level of the study: The cDNA or gDNA used as material had been derived from T cells, B-cell-depleted T cells, or PBMCs.

The sample holds a few counts of this clone. The CDR3 is 12 amino acids. Germline lookup yields CDR1 SQVTM and CDR2 ANQGSEA. After removal of 7 bases from V and 3 bases from J, the junction contained 3 bases not matched to a gene. Here immunoSEQ multiplex PCR was the method, and the copy in TCRdb shows in-frame clones only, minus some. The data hold 110,000 or so clones, with about 87% observed a single time. The clonotype comes from a woman between 50 and 59 years old with acute or convalescent COVID-19. The chain combines TRBV29-1 with TRBJ2-7, with 10 bases matching TRBD1. The source material was peripheral blood. The CDR3: CSGGDRGYEQYF. DNA of the CDR3: TGCAGCGGAGGGGACAGGGGCTACGAGCAGTACTTC.